This T cell receptor beta chain was sequenced during a study of CD8 T cells in ankylosing spondylitis. Whole-study findings and limits: Reports say disease-linked clones showed up significantly more in matched ankylosing spondylitis synovial fluid. The disease-linked clones had a CD8+ phenotype and low blood frequencies. Ankylosing spondylitis blood seemed to carry a telltale TCR beta motif made of eight or nine highly homologous variants.

Per the germline V gene, CDR1 is SGHTA and CDR2 is FQGNSA. Trimming took 1 base from V and 9 from J, leaving 12 bases between them. The CDR3 runs 14 residues. There are many counts of this clonotype. The antigen remains unidentified. Generation of TCR beta libraries employed quantitative 5'-RACE incorporating molecular barcodes. A single record per CDR3 protein comes from TCRdb applying MiXCR to the 5' RACE reads. The data contain roughly 200,000 distinct CDR3 sequences, under 30% of them singletons. The rearrangement joins TRBV7-2 to TRBJ1-4, with a weak D call TRBD1 (5 bases). Sample: blood, either unsorted or a sorted T cell fraction (not recorded which). This clonotype originated in a male donor with ankylosing spondylitis or in good health (not recorded which). As DNA, the CDR3 is TGTGCCAGCAGCTTAGGGGGGAATACGCAAAAACTGTTTTTT. It encodes CASSLGGNTQKLFF. Full variable domain (rest looked up from reference TRBV7-2 and TRBJ1-4): GAGVSQSPSNKVTEKGKDVELRCDPISGHTALYWYRQSLGQGLEFLIYFQGNSAPDKSGLPSDRFSAERTGGSVSTLTIQRTQQEDSAVYLCASSLGGNTQKLFFGSGTQLSVL.